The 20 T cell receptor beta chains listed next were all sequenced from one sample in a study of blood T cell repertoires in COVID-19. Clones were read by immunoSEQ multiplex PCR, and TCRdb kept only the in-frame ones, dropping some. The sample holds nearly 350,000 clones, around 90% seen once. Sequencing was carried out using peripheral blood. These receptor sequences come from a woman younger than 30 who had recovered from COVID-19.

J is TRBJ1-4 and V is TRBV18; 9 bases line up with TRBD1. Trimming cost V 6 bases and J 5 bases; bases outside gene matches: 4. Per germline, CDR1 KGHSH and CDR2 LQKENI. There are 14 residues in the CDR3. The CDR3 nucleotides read TGTGCCAGCTCGCCCGGGACAGGGAATGAAAAACTGTTTTTT. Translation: CASSPGTGNEKLFF.

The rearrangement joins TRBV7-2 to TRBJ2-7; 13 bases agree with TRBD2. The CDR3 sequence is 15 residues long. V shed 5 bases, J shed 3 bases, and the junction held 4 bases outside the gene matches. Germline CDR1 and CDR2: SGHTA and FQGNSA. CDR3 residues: CASSKWTSGSYEQYV. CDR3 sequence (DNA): TGTGCCAGCAGCAAATGGACTAGCGGGAGCTACGAGCAGTACGTC.

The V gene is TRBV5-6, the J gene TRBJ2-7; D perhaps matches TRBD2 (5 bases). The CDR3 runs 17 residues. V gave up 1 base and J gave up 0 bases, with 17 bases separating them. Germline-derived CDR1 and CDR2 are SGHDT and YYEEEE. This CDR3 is CASSLQAGSRHSYEQYV. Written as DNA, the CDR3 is TGTGCCAGCAGCTTGCAGGCTGGGAGCAGACACTCCTACGAGCAGTACGTC.

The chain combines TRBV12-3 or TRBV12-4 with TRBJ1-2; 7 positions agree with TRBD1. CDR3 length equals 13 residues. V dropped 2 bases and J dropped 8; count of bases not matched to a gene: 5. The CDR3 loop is CASSLFEGAGYTF. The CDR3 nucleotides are TGTGCCAGCAGTTTATTCGAGGGGGCCGGCTACACCTTC.

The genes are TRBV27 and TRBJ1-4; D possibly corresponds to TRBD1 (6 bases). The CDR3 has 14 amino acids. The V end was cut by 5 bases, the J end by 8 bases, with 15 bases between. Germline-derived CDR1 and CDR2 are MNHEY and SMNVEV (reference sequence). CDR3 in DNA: TGTGCCAGCAGTCGACGACAGGAAGTGGAAAAACTGTTTTTT. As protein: CASSRRQEVEKLFF.

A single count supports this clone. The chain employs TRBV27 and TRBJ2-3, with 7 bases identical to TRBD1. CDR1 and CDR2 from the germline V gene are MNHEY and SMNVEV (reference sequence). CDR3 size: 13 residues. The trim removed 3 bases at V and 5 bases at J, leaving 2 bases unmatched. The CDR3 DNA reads TGTGCCAGCAGTTTTCCAGGGGGAGATACGCAGTATTTT. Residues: CASSFPGGDTQYF.

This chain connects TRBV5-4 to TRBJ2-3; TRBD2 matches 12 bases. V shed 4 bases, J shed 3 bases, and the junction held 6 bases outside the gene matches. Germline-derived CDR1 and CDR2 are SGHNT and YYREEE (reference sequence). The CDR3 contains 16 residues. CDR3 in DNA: TGTGCCAGCAGCACCCGGCTAGCGGGAGGGACAGATACGCAGTATTTT. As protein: CASSTRLAGGTDTQYF.

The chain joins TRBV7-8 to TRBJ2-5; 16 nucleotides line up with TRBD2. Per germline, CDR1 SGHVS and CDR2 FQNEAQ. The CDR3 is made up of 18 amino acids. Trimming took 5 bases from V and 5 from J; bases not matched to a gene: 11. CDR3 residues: CASSRSWGLAGGKETQYF. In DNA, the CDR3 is TGTGCCAGCAGCCGCTCGTGGGGACTAGCGGGAGGGAAGGAGACCCAGTACTTC.

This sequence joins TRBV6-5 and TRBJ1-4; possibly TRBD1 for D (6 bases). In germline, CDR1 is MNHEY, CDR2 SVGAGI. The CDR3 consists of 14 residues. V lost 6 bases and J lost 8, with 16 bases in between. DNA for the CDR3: TGTGCCAGCAGCCGACAGGCGAGGGGCGAAAAACTGTTTTTT. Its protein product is CASSRQARGEKLFF.

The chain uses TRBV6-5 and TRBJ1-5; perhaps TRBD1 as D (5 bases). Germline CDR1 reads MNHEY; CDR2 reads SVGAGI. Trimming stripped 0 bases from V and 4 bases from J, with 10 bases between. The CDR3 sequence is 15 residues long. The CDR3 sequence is CASSYSVKGNQPQHF. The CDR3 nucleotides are TGTGCCAGCAGTTACTCAGTCAAGGGGAATCAGCCCCAGCATTTT.

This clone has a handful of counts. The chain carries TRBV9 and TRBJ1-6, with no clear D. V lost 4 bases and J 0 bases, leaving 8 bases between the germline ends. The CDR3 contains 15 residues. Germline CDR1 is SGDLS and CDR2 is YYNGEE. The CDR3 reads CASSPRSSYNSPLHF. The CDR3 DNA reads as TGTGCCAGCAGCCCCCGCAGCTCCTATAATTCACCCCTCCACTTT. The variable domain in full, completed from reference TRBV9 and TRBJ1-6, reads DSGVTQTPKHLITATGQRVTLRCSPRSGDLSVYWYQQSLDQGLQFLIQYYNGEERAKGNILERFSAQQFPDLHSELNLSSLELGDSALYFCASSPRSSYNSPLHFGNGTRLTVT.

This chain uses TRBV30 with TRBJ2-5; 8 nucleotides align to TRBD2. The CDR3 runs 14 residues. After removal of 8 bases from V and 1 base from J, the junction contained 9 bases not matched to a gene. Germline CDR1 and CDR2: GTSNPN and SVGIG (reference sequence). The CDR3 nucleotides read TGTGCCGCGCAAATACTAGCGGCCCAAGAGACCCAGTACTTC. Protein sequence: CAAQILAAQETQYF.

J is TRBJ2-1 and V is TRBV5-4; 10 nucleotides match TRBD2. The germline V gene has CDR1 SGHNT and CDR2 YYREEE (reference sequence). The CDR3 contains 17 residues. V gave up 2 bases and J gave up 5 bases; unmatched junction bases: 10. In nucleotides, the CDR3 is TGTGCCAGCAGCTTACCGCTTGGGACTAGCGCGAACAATGAGCAGTTCTTC. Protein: CASSLPLGTSANNEQFF.

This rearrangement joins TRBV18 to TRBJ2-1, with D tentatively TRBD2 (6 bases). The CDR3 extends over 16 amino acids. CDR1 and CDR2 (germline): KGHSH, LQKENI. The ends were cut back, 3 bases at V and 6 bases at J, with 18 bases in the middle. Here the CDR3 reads CASSPYSGNRLNEQFF. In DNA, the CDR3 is TGTGCCAGCTCACCGTATAGCGGAAATAGGCTCAATGAGCAGTTCTTC.

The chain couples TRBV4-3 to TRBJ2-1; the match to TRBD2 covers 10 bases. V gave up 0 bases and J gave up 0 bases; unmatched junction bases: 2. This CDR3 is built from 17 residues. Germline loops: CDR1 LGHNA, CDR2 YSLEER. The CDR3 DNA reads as TGCGCCAGCAGCCAAGAACTAGCGGGGAGCTCCTACAATGAGCAGTTCTTC. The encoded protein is CASSQELAGSSYNEQFF.

CDR3 sequence reads: CASSIPPAGAGYPGEQFF. CDR3 coding DNA: TGTGCCAGTAGTATTCCCCCGGCTGGAGCGGGATACCCAGGTGAGCAGTTCTTC. The rearrangement joins TRBV19 to TRBJ2-1, with TRBD2 identical over 7 bases. This CDR3 contains 18 residues. Germline V CDR1 and CDR2: LNHDA, SQIVND (reference sequence). J was trimmed by 9 bases and V by 3 bases; bases with no gene match: 20.

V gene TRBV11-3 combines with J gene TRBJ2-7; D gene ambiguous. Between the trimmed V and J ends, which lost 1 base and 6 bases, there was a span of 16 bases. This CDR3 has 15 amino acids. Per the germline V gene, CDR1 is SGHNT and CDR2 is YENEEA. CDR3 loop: CASSLAPSRLGEQYV. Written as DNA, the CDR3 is TGTGCCAGCAGCTTAGCGCCCAGTAGGCTAGGCGAGCAGTACGTC.

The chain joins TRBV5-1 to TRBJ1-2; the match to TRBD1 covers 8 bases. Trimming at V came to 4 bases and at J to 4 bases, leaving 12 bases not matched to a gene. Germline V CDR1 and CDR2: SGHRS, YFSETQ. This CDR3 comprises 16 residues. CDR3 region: CASSSGQGLTFYGYTF. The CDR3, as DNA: TGCGCCAGCAGCAGCGGACAGGGCCTAACGTTCTATGGCTACACCTTC.

The CDR3 is CASSPIPGQGYNEQFF. As DNA, the CDR3 is TGTGCCAGCAGCCCGATACCGGGACAGGGGTACAATGAGCAGTTCTTC. The chain couples TRBV7-9 to TRBJ2-1, with 10 nucleotides matching TRBD1. This CDR3 contains 16 residues. Germline values: CDR1 SEHNR, CDR2 FQNEAQ (reference sequence). V gave up 5 bases and J gave up 4 bases; unmatched junction bases: 8.

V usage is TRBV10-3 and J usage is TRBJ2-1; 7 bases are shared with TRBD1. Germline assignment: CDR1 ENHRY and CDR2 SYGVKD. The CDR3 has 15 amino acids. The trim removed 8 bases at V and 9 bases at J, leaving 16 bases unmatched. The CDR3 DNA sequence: TGTGCCATCTCACCGACAGGGCCCGGAGACGGTGAGCAGTTCTTC. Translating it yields CAISPTGPGDGEQFF.